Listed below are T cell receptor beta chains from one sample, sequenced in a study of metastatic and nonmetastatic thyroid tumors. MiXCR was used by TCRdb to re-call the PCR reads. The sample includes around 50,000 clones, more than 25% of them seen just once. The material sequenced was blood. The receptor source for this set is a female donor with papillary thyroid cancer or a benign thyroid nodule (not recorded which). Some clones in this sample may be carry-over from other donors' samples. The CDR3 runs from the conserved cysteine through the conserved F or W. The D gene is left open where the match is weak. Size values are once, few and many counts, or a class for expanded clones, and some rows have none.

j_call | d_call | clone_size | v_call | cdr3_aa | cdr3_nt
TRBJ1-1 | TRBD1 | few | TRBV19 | CASSIRQGAAEAFF | TGTGCCAGTAGTATACGACAGGGGGCGGCTGAAGCTTTCTTT
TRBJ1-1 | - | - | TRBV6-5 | CASSSTGIRTEAFF | TGTGCCAGCAGTTCAACAGGGATCCGCACTGAAGCTTTCTTT
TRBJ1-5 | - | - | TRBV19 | CASSIMSTGNQPQHF | TGTGCCAGTAGTATAATGTCGACAGGAAATCAGCCCCAGCATTTT
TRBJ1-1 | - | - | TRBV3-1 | CASIDGTNTEAFF | TGTGCCAGCATCGACGGGACGAACACTGAAGCTTTCTTT
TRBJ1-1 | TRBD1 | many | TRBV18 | CASSRSGTGNTEAFF | TGTGCCAGCTCAAGATCCGGGACAGGGAACACTGAAGCTTTCTTT
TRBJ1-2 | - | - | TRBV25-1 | CASSDVEWNGYTF | TGTGCCAGCAGTGATGTAGAGTGGAATGGCTACACCTTC
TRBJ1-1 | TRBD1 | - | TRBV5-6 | CASSSHAVGQVNTEAFF | TGTGCCAGCAGCTCCCACGCCGTGGGACAGGTGAACACTGAAGCTTTCTTT
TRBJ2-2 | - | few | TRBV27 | CASSLVRGAGELFF | TGTGCCAGCAGTTTGGTCAGGGGAGCCGGGGAGCTGTTTTTT
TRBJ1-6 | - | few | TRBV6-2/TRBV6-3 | CASSSTSGSPLHF | TGTGCCAGCAGTTCGACCTCCGGTTCACCCCTCCACTTT
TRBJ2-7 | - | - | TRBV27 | CASLLEQYF | TGTGCCAGCCTTCTTGAGCAGTACTTC
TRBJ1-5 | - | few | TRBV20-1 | CSANSGDTNQPQHF | TGCAGTGCTAACTCGGGGGACACAAATCAGCCCCAGCATTTT
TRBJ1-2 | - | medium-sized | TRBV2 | CASSVDREDYGYTF | TGTGCCAGCAGTGTGGACAGAGAGGACTATGGCTACACCTTC
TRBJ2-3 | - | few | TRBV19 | CASSLEADTQYF | TGTGCCAGTAGTTTGGAGGCTGATACGCAGTATTTC
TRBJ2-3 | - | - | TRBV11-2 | CASSLVGGDTDTQYF | TGTGCCAGCAGCTTAGTGGGAGGCGACACAGATACGCAGTATTTT